A single sample gave rise to the 28 T cell receptor beta chains below, sequenced in a study of human T cells and chemical hapten exposure. The time point here: pre-sensitization, week 0. As for treatment: therapeutic diphenylcyclopropenone sensitization with weekly scalp DPC. MiXCR was run by TCRdb on the RACE reads, yielding one entry per CDR3 protein. The repertoire holds 150,000 to 200,000 distinct CDR3 sequences, with about 31% as singletons. The sample consisted of whole blood, taken in connection with sensitization to the hapten diphenylcyclopropenone (DPC). The receptors stem from a woman aged 25-40 years with alopecia areata. Some clones in this sample may be carry-over from other donors' samples.

The V call is TRBV7-9, the J call TRBJ1-1, with D unclear. Germline-derived CDR1 and CDR2 are SEHNR and FQNEAQ (reference sequence). V lost 3 bases to trimming and J lost 4 bases, with 9 bases between them. This CDR3 is built from 13 residues. The CDR3 nucleotides are TGTGCCAGCAGCTTGGACCGAGGCACTGAAGCTTTCTTT. Translating it yields CASSLDRGTEAFF.

This clonotype was seen only a few times. J is TRBJ2-5 and V is TRBV6-5; D is perhaps TRBD2 (7 bases). Trimming pared 6 bases from V and 1 base from J, leaving 21 bases between. CDR3 length: 17 amino acids. Per germline, CDR1 MNHEY and CDR2 SVGAGI. The CDR3 bases are TGTGCCAGCAGCCAAGCCCTAGGGGGGGCCCTCCAAGAGACCCAGTACTTC. It encodes CASSQALGGALQETQYF.

The V and J genes are TRBV12-3 or TRBV12-4 and TRBJ2-3; D not resolved. V gave up 1 base and J gave up 2 bases, with 10 bases separating them. This CDR3 is built from 15 residues. CDR3: CASSLENTHTDTQYF. The CDR3 DNA reads TGTGCCAGCAGTTTAGAGAATACCCACACAGATACGCAGTATTTT.

This clonotype was counted between two and nine times. The chain recombines TRBV28 with TRBJ2-7, with TRBD1 matching 7 bases. The CDR3 is made up of 15 amino acids. V shed 6 bases, J shed 7 bases, and the junction held 15 bases outside the gene matches. Germline-derived CDR1 and CDR2 are MDHEN and SYDVKM. CDR3 amino acids: CASSPSLGQSSEQYF. For the CDR3, the DNA is TGTGCCAGCAGCCCTTCGCTGGGACAGTCGTCGGAGCAGTACTTC.

A few counts support this clonotype. The chain carries TRBV4-3 and TRBJ1-2; D is undetermined. The germline V and J ends were trimmed by 1 base and 0 bases, with 9 bases remaining between them. The CDR3 sequence is 15 residues long. Germline V CDR1 and CDR2: LGHNA, YSLEER. This chain's CDR3 is CASSQVARSNYGYTF. CDR3 in DNA: TGCGCCAGCAGCCAAGTGGCCAGGTCTAACTATGGCTACACCTTC.

This chain joins TRBV7-2 and TRBJ2-7; TRBD1 might be the D (6 bases). Germline CDR1 is SGHTA and CDR2 is FQGNSA. With 3 bases removed from V and 0 bases from J, the gap between germline ends came to 9 bases. The CDR3 extends over 14 amino acids. The CDR3 DNA follows: TGTGCCAGCAGCTTTGGACAGACCTCCTACGAGCAGTACTTC. It specifies CASSFGQTSYEQYF.

This clonotype was picked up a small number of times. This chain connects TRBV15 to TRBJ2-2; D is ambiguous. Germline V CDR1 and CDR2: LNHNV, YYDKDF (reference sequence). The CDR3 is 14 residues long. The ends were cut back, 1 base at V and 1 base at J, with 4 bases in the middle. The CDR3 loop reads CATSRVVNTGELFF. The DNA of the CDR3 is TGTGCCACCAGCAGAGTAGTGAACACCGGGGAGCTGTTTTTT.

The chain's CDR3 is CASSNRDRYEQYF. Here the CDR3 DNA reads TGTGCCAGCAGTAACCGGGACAGATACGAGCAGTACTTC. The chain combines TRBV28 with TRBJ2-7; 7 bases are shared with TRBD1. Looked up from germline, CDR1 is MDHEN and CDR2 is SYDVKM. V was pared by 5 bases and J by 4 bases, with 5 bases of the junction left unmatched. The CDR3 has 13 amino acids.

This clonotype was detected a few times. The J gene is TRBJ1-1, the V gene TRBV12-3 or TRBV12-4, with D perhaps TRBD1 (5 bases). V was cut by 2 bases and J by 4 bases, with 11 bases left in between. The CDR3 loop spans 14 amino acids. CDR3 sequence: CASSLMAGGTEAFF. The DNA of the CDR3 is TGTGCCAGCAGTTTAATGGCGGGGGGCACTGAAGCTTTCTTT.

The chain couples TRBV7-9 to TRBJ1-2, with D maybe TRBD1 (5 bases). Germline V gives CDR1 SEHNR, CDR2 FQNEAQ (reference sequence). The CDR3 is 16 amino acids. With 5 bases removed from V and 4 bases from J, the gap between germline ends came to 20 bases. Here the CDR3 DNA reads TGTGCCAGCAGCGGACCGACAGACCTCTCATTCTATGGCTACACCTTC. It codes for CASSGPTDLSFYGYTF.

This clonotype has only a few counts. The chain links TRBV30 to TRBJ1-5; TRBD1 might be the D (6 bases). This CDR3 is 14 amino acids long. The germline V gene has CDR1 GTSNPN and CDR2 SVGIG (reference sequence). The germline V and J ends were trimmed by 0 bases and 4 bases, with 10 bases remaining between them. The DNA of the CDR3 is TGTGCCTGGAGTGTACCAAGGGGGAATCAGCCCCAGCATTTT. This gives the protein CAWSVPRGNQPQHF.

V usage is TRBV10-3 and J usage is TRBJ1-5; D not resolved. V shed 6 bases and J shed 3 bases, with 9 bases lying between them. The CDR3 consists of 13 residues. The germline gives CDR1 ENHRY, CDR2 SYGVKD. The CDR3 DNA follows: TGTGCCATCAGGTTCGCGGACAATCAGCCCCAGCATTTT. This translates into CAIRFADNQPQHF.

V is TRBV24-1 and J is TRBJ2-2; D uncertain. Germline V gives CDR1 KGHDR, CDR2 SFDVKD. The length of the CDR3 is 14 residues. V lost 3 bases and J 6 bases, leaving 10 bases between the germline ends. CDR3 bases: TGTGCCACCAGTGATCCTACCGCCCCCGGGGAGCTGTTTTTT. The encoded protein is CATSDPTAPGELFF.

This clonotype was detected ten times or more. CDR3 nucleotides: TGCGCCAGCAGCCAAGATCGGGGACAGACGAACACTGAAGCTTTCTTT. This codes for CASSQDRGQTNTEAFF. The V and J genes are TRBV4-1 and TRBJ1-1; 7 bases are shared with TRBD1. This CDR3 has 16 residues. CDR1 MGHRA and CDR2 YSYEKL come from the germline V gene. Trimming removed 0 bases from V and 1 base from J; junction bases left unmatched: 5.

The rearrangement joins TRBV6-2 or TRBV6-3 to TRBJ2-7; tentatively, D is TRBD2 (5 bases). The germline V gene has CDR1 MNHEY and CDR2 SVGEGT. Between the trimmed V and J ends, which lost 2 bases and 0 bases, there was a span of 11 bases. The CDR3 has 15 amino acids. The CDR3 reads CASSYRWRSSYEQYF. The CDR3 DNA is TGTGCCAGCAGTTACCGATGGAGGAGCTCCTACGAGCAGTACTTC.

The chain links TRBV20-1 to TRBJ1-1; possibly TRBD1 for D (5 bases). The CDR3 spans 14 residues. With 4 bases removed from V and 0 bases from J, the gap between germline ends came to 12 bases. Germline V gene sequence: CDR1 DFQATT, CDR2 SNEGSKA (reference sequence). The CDR3 DNA sequence: TGCAGTGCTACCGACAGCCCCTTGAACACTGAAGCTTTCTTT. Protein sequence: CSATDSPLNTEAFF.

This clonotype was detected only a few times. This chain uses TRBV5-1 with TRBJ1-2; a possible D gene is TRBD1 (5 bases). The germline V and J ends were trimmed by 3 bases and 6 bases, with 18 bases remaining between them. In germline, CDR1 is SGHRS, CDR2 YFSETQ. The CDR3 is 15 residues long. CDR3 residues: CASSYGGGRDDGYTF. CDR3 coding DNA: TGCGCCAGCAGCTACGGGGGAGGCAGGGACGATGGCTACACCTTC.

The V and J genes are TRBV14 and TRBJ1-1, with D unresolved. The V end lost 0 bases, the J end lost 1 base, and 9 bases lay between the germline ends. Germline V gene sequence: CDR1 SGHDN, CDR2 FVKESK. This CDR3 contains 15 residues. This chain's CDR3 is CASSQEFAPNTEAFF. CDR3 nucleotides: TGTGCCAGCAGCCAAGAATTTGCACCGAACACTGAAGCTTTCTTT.

This chain links TRBV6-5 with TRBJ1-2; TRBD1 agrees at 9 bases. J lost 6 bases, V lost 0 bases, and 8 bases had no gene match. The germline CDR1 and CDR2 sequences are MNHEY and SVGAGI. The CDR3 length is 16 residues. The CDR3 DNA follows: TGTGCCAGCAGTTACTCGGTTCTTACAGGGGGCGATGGCTACACCTTC. Amino acids: CASSYSVLTGGDGYTF.

This clonotype has just a few counts. The chain uses TRBV7-2 and TRBJ2-1; no firm D call. Germline assignment: CDR1 SGHTA and CDR2 FQGNSA. The ends were cut back, 5 bases at V and 10 bases at J, with 9 bases in the middle. CDR3 length: 11 amino acids. CDR3 sequence: CASSRDLEQFF. The CDR3 nucleotides read TGTGCCAGCAGCCGAGATCTGGAGCAGTTCTTC.

J is TRBJ1-5 and V is TRBV2; the D is unclear. Trimming stripped 2 bases from V and 0 bases from J, with 8 bases between. The CDR3 length is 15 residues. In germline, CDR1 is SNHLY, CDR2 FYNNEI. This CDR3 is CASSENGHSNQPQHF. For the CDR3, the DNA is TGTGCCAGCAGTGAAAACGGCCATAGCAATCAGCCCCAGCATTTT. Supplemented by reference TRBV2 and TRBJ1-5, the full variable domain reads EPEVTQTPSHQVTQMGQEVILRCVPISNHLYFYWYRQILGQKVEFLVSFYNNEISEKSEIFDDQFSVERPDGSNFTLKIRSTKLEDSAMYFCASSENGHSNQPQHFGDGTRLSIL.

This chain connects TRBV6-5 to TRBJ2-5; TRBD2 is a possible D gene (5 bases). The CDR3 loop spans 14 amino acids. Germline values: CDR1 MNHEY, CDR2 SVGAGI. Trimming removed 4 bases at V and 2 bases at J, with 11 bases between. The CDR3 coding sequence is TGTGCCAGCAGTTCCTGGACGGGGCAAGAGACCCAGTACTTC. It codes for CASSSWTGQETQYF.

The chain has TRBV10-3 and TRBJ2-3; D is unclear. Germline V lookup: CDR1 ENHRY, CDR2 SYGVKD. The CDR3 has 16 residues. V gave up 3 bases and J gave up 4 bases, with 17 bases separating them. The CDR3 coding sequence is TGTGCCATCAGTGACTACGATACAACAACCTCAGATACGCAGTATTTT. As protein: CAISDYDTTTSDTQYF.

This chain's CDR3 is CASSSLAGGGYEQYF. The CDR3 bases are TGTGCCAGCAGCTCATTAGCGGGAGGGGGCTACGAGCAGTACTTC. The genes are TRBV7-2 and TRBJ2-7; TRBD2 agrees at 11 bases. The V segment lost 4 bases and the J segment 3 bases; nucleotides outside the gene matches: 5. This CDR3 spans 15 amino acids. Germline CDR1 is SGHTA and CDR2 is FQGNSA.

The V call is TRBV29-1, the J call TRBJ2-1; 7 nucleotides agree with TRBD2. The junction had 4 bases not matched to a gene; V was cut back by 4 bases and J by 1 base. Germline V gene lookup returns CDR1 SQVTM and CDR2 ANQGSEA. This CDR3 comprises 14 residues. CDR3 nucleotide sequence: TGCAGCGTTGGCGCGGGAGTATCCTACAATGAGCAGTTCTTC. This gives the protein CSVGAGVSYNEQFF.

J is TRBJ2-5 and V is TRBV5-1; no reliable D call. CDR3 length: 14 amino acids. V lost 1 base, J lost 2 bases, and 9 bases lay in between. Germline V CDR1 and CDR2: SGHRS, YFSETQ. The DNA of the CDR3 is TGCGCCAGCAGCTTGAATATAGGGCAAGAGACCCAGTACTTC. This translates into CASSLNIGQETQYF.

The chain recombines TRBV30 with TRBJ1-6; TRBD1 matches 7 bases. This CDR3 contains 13 residues. CDR1 and CDR2 from the germline V gene are GTSNPN and SVGIG (reference sequence). V shed 5 bases and J 6 bases; nucleotides not matched to a gene: 4. CDR3: CAWREGANSPLHF. Here the CDR3 DNA reads TGTGCCTGGCGGGAGGGGGCTAATTCACCCCTCCACTTT.

V usage is TRBV28 and J usage is TRBJ2-3; either TRBD1 or TRBD2 may supply D (5 bases each). The germline CDR1 and CDR2 sequences are MDHEN and SYDVKM. CDR3 size: 17 residues. V lost 7 bases and J lost 0, with 20 bases in between. CDR3 protein: CASTDLGTGGSTDTQYF. The CDR3 coding sequence is TGTGCCAGCACCGACCTCGGGACCGGAGGTAGCACAGATACGCAGTATTTT.